Shown below are 32 T cell receptor beta chains from a single sample sequenced in a study of T cell responses to AZD1222 COVID-19 vaccine (dated by TCRdb to 2020 to 2023). What this sample's time point label stands for: about 28 days (+/-7) after the second vaccine dose. To prepare the library, the immunoSEQ multiplex PCR assay was applied. What TCRdb holds here is the immuneACCESS table cut down to in-frame rearrangements. Part of the clones is not present; checked against another copy, under half of the missing clones reflect an unresolved V gene, and the others are unexplained. Recorded for this sample are under 150,000 clones; approximately 87% of them occurred a single time. The biggest ten clones account for 1.5% to 2% of the sample. Sequenced here: peripheral blood, sampled 28 days after the second AZD1222 dose. These receptors all come from an adult who received the AZD1222 COVID-19 vaccine.

The V call is TRBV19, the J call TRBJ1-4; 7 bases fit TRBD1. CDR1 and CDR2 (germline): LNHDA, SQIVND (reference sequence). V gave up 6 bases and J gave up 0 bases; unmatched junction bases: 7. The CDR3 is 16 residues long. The CDR3 region is CASSRDSPATNEKLFF. Written as DNA, the CDR3 is TGTGCCAGTAGCCGGGACAGCCCTGCAACTAATGAAAAACTGTTTTTT.

This sequence joins TRBV2 and TRBJ2-1, with unresolved D. Trimming shortened V by 9 bases and J by 1 base, and 13 bases separated the two germline ends. This CDR3 has 14 amino acids. Germline V gene sequence: CDR1 SNHLY, CDR2 FYNNEI. CDR3 sequence reads: CARSRSMSYNEQFF. The CDR3 bases are TGTGCCAGATCGCGATCGATGTCCTACAATGAGCAGTTCTTC.

The V and J genes are TRBV5-8 and TRBJ1-2, with D unclear. The CDR3 extends over 15 amino acids. The V gene lost 0 bases and the J gene lost 0 bases, with 9 bases spanning the gap. Germline V gene data show CDR1 as SGHTS and CDR2 as YDEGEE. CDR3 protein: CASSLAPGANYGYTF. The CDR3 nucleotides are TGTGCCAGCAGCTTGGCCCCGGGAGCTAACTATGGCTACACCTTC.

The chain has TRBV5-8 and TRBJ1-2, with unresolved D. The length of the CDR3 is 14 residues. V gave up 3 bases and J gave up 4 bases, with 13 bases separating them. Germline CDR1 SGHTS, CDR2 YDEGEE. This CDR3 is CASSSSVAGYGYTF. The CDR3 DNA reads as TGTGCCAGCAGCTCCTCGGTGGCCGGCTATGGCTACACCTTC.

The DNA for the CDR3 is TGTGCCAGCAGCTTAGTAGCGGGAGGAACAGATACGCAGTATTTT. This encodes CASSLVAGGTDTQYF. The gene calls are TRBV7-2 and TRBJ2-3, with 10 bases lining up with TRBD2. J was trimmed by 3 bases and V by 1 base; bases with no gene match: 1. Germline V gene lookup returns CDR1 SGHTA and CDR2 FQGNSA. The CDR3 extends over 15 amino acids. The variable domain in full, completed from reference TRBV7-2 and TRBJ2-3, reads GAGVSQSPSNKVTEKGKDVELRCDPISGHTALYWYRQSLGQGLEFLIYFQGNSAPDKSGLPSDRFSAERTGGSVSTLTIQRTQQEDSAVYLCASSLVAGGTDTQYFGPGTRLTVL.

The table lists this clone with a few counts. The chain joins TRBV6-5 to TRBJ2-7, with a weak D call TRBD1 (5 bases). Germline V gene sequence: CDR1 MNHEY, CDR2 SVGAGI. CDR3 size: 13 residues. The ends were cut back, 10 bases at V and 1 base at J, with 14 bases in the middle. CDR3 in amino acids: CATTTGTSYEQYF. For the CDR3, the DNA is TGTGCCACGACAACAGGCACGTCCTACGAGCAGTACTTC.

The chain combines TRBV2 with TRBJ1-1; weak D call: TRBD1 (6 bases). Germline V gives CDR1 SNHLY, CDR2 FYNNEI. V was shortened by 10 bases and J by 0 bases, with 12 bases between the two germline ends. The CDR3 sequence is 13 residues long. The DNA for the CDR3 is TGTGCCACAAGGGGGAGGGTGAACACTGAAGCTTTCTTT. This encodes CATRGRVNTEAFF.

The chain couples TRBV25-1 to TRBJ2-7; weak D call: TRBD1 (6 bases). The V gene lost 5 bases and the J gene lost 2 bases, with 13 bases spanning the gap. The CDR3 is 14 amino acids. Per germline, CDR1 MGHDK and CDR2 SYGVNS. The CDR3 reads CASSWQGPTYEQYF. DNA of the CDR3: TGTGCCAGCAGTTGGCAGGGGCCAACCTACGAGCAGTACTTC.

The V and J genes are TRBV12-5 and TRBJ1-2; maybe TRBD1 (6 bases). The CDR3 is 15 amino acids. Trimming removed 3 bases from V and 4 bases from J, with 15 bases in between. Looked up from germline, CDR1 is LGHNT and CDR2 is FRNRAP. Here the CDR3 DNA reads TGTGCTAGTGGTTTTAGTGCCGGGACAAGCTATGGCTACACCTTC. It encodes CASGFSAGTSYGYTF.

The gene calls are TRBV11-2 and TRBJ1-4; D not resolved. The CDR3 spans 14 residues. Germline values: CDR1 SGHAT, CDR2 FQNNGV. Trimming cost V 5 bases and J 8 bases, with 15 bases left between them. CDR3 nucleotide sequence: TGTGCCAGCAGCCAAAAATTGATTAGGGAAAAACTGTTTTTT. It codes for CASSQKLIREKLFF.

This clone was counted once. The gene calls are TRBV27 and TRBJ1-2, with a weak D call TRBD1 (6 bases). Between the trimmed V and J ends, which lost 8 bases and 3 bases, there was a span of 31 bases. This CDR3 has 19 residues. The V gene's germline CDR1 is MNHEY and CDR2 SMNVEV (reference sequence). CDR3 DNA: TGTGCCAGCCGCGGCACTACGCTCTCCGGGACAAGGTACGACTATGGCTACACCTTC. Translation: CASRGTTLSGTRYDYGYTF.

This rearrangement joins TRBV4-2 to TRBJ1-2; D remains unclear. Germline CDR1 LGHNA, CDR2 YNFKEQ. CDR3 length: 15 amino acids. Trimming cost V 0 bases and J 4 bases, with 12 bases left between them. The CDR3 region is CASSQEASSGYGYTF. Written as DNA, the CDR3 is TGTGCCAGCAGCCAAGAGGCGTCGTCTGGCTATGGCTACACCTTC.

The genes are TRBV18 and TRBJ1-3; D unresolved. Trimming shortened V by 0 bases and J by 0 bases, and 6 bases separated the two germline ends. The CDR3 length is 15 residues. The germline V gene encodes CDR1 KGHSH and CDR2 LQKENI. The CDR3 region has the DNA TGTGCCAGCTCACCACCAGTCTTCTCTGGAAACACCATATATTTT. Residues: CASSPPVFSGNTIYF.

This chain joins TRBV6-5 and TRBJ2-1, with D unclear. Trimming removed 9 bases from V and 0 bases from J, with 9 bases in between. From germline, CDR1 is MNHEY and CDR2 SVGAGI. The CDR3 contains 13 residues. The CDR3 sequence is CASTPSSYNEQFF. The CDR3 bases are TGTGCCAGTACCCCTAGCTCCTACAATGAGCAGTTCTTC.

J is TRBJ2-3 and V is TRBV28, with D perhaps assigned TRBD1 or TRBD2 (6 bases each). Germline assignment: CDR1 MDHEN and CDR2 SYDVKM. This CDR3 region has 17 residues. Trimming cost V 2 bases and J 2 bases, with 17 bases left between them. CDR3: CASSLGYKGGFTDTQYF. Here the CDR3 DNA reads TGTGCCAGCAGTTTAGGGTATAAGGGGGGCTTCACAGATACGCAGTATTTT.

As regards this clone: Additional DNA sequences in this sample encode the identical CDR3. V and J are TRBV19 and TRBJ1-1; 9 bases map to TRBD1. The CDR3 length is 14 residues. Germline V CDR1 and CDR2: LNHDA, SQIVND (reference sequence). J was trimmed by 5 bases and V by 5 bases; bases with no gene match: 6. CDR3 amino acids: CASSPGQGRTEAFF. CDR3 bases: TGTGCCAGTAGTCCGGGACAGGGTCGGACTGAAGCTTTCTTT.

V gene TRBV14 combines with J gene TRBJ1-1; the D gene is possibly TRBD1 (6 bases). CDR3 length: 15 amino acids. Trimming pared 3 bases from V and 2 bases from J, leaving 13 bases between. Germline assignment: CDR1 SGHDN and CDR2 FVKESK. CDR3 amino acids: CASSQRGTTNTEAFF. The CDR3 DNA reads TGTGCCAGCAGCCAGCGCGGGACAACTAACACTGAAGCTTTCTTT.

The chain's CDR3 is CASSLTGDPMNTEAFF. CDR3 DNA: TGTGCCAGCAGCTTGACAGGGGACCCGATGAACACTGAAGCTTTCTTT. The genes are TRBV28 and TRBJ1-1; TRBD1 agrees at 8 bases. The CDR3 is 16 amino acids. The J segment lost 0 bases and the V segment lost 6 bases, leaving 9 bases of the junction unmatched. Germline V gene sequence: CDR1 MDHEN, CDR2 SYDVKM. The full variable domain, rest sourced from reference TRBV28 and TRBJ1-1, is DVKVTQSSRYLVKRTGEKVFLECVQDMDHENMFWYRQDPGLGLRLIYFSYDVKMKEKGDIPEGYSVSREKKERFSLILESASTNQTSMYLCASSLTGDPMNTEAFFGQGTRLTVV.

The chain uses TRBV5-1 and TRBJ1-6, with 11 bases that match TRBD1. Trimming cost V 3 bases and J 12 bases; bases outside gene matches: 17. The CDR3 is made up of 18 amino acids. Germline CDR1 SGHRS, CDR2 YFSETQ. The DNA of the CDR3 is TGCGCCAGCAGCTCATTCCGGGACAGGGGGATCCAGGGGCGACCCCTCCACTTT. It specifies CASSSFRDRGIQGRPLHF. Full variable domain (remainder filled in from reference TRBV5-1 and TRBJ1-6): KAGVTQTPRYLIKTRGQQVTLSCSPISGHRSVSWYQQTPGQGLQFLFEYFSETQRNKGNFPGRFSGRQFSNSRSEMNVSTLELGDSALYLCASSSFRDRGIQGRPLHFGNGTRLTVT.

This rearrangement joins TRBV3-1 (or the pseudogene TRBV3-2) to TRBJ2-7, with D possibly being TRBD1 or TRBD2 (6 bases each). Trimming removed 1 base from V and 13 bases from J, with 14 bases in between. Germline assignment: CDR1 LGHDT and CDR2 YNNKEL (reference sequence). This CDR3 is built from 12 residues. Here the CDR3 reads CASSQGGAGAYF. The CDR3 DNA follows: TGTGCCAGCAGCCAAGGGGGGGCAGGGGCTTACTTC.

This clone showed up just once. The V gene is TRBV14, the J gene TRBJ2-3, with 7 bases fitting TRBD2. Germline V gene data show CDR1 as SGHDN and CDR2 as FVKESK. The CDR3 loop spans 15 amino acids. The V gene end was trimmed by 5 bases and the J gene end by 1 base; junction bases not matched to a gene: 6. The DNA of the CDR3 is TGTGCCAGCAGCTATAGCGGGCGGGGCACAGATACGCAGTATTTT. Encoded protein: CASSYSGRGTDTQYF.

This chain links TRBV30 with TRBJ1-3; D is uncertain. V lost 1 base and J lost 5, with 6 bases in between. This CDR3 is built from 12 residues. CDR1 is GTSNPN, CDR2 SVGIG, per germline (reference sequence). CDR3 protein: CAWSEARNTIYF. CDR3 DNA: TGTGCCTGGAGTGAGGCTCGAAACACCATATATTTT.

The J gene is TRBJ1-3, the V gene TRBV27, with D uncertain. The CDR3 spans 13 residues. The V end lost 1 base, the J end lost 0 bases, and 1 base lay between the germline ends. The germline V gene has CDR1 MNHEY and CDR2 SMNVEV (reference sequence). The CDR3 DNA reads as TGTGCCAGCAGTTTATTCTCTGGAAACACCATATATTTT. This sequence encodes CASSLFSGNTIYF.

Only one count was recorded for this clone. The chain joins TRBV5-1 to TRBJ1-4; maybe TRBD1 (6 bases). Between the trimmed V and J ends, which lost 3 bases and 4 bases, there was a span of 10 bases. Germline-derived CDR1 and CDR2 are SGHRS and YFSETQ. This CDR3 region has 14 residues. The CDR3 is CASSSGHFNEKLFF. The DNA for the CDR3 is TGCGCCAGCAGCTCGGGACACTTTAATGAAAAACTGTTTTTT.

This clone has only a few counts. The chain uses TRBV3-1 (or the pseudogene TRBV3-2) and TRBJ2-4; 7 bases agree with TRBD1. V was pared by 2 bases and J by 1 base, with 8 bases of the junction left unmatched. CDR3 length equals 17 residues. Germline assignment: CDR1 LGHDT and CDR2 YNNKEL (reference sequence). CDR3 loop: CASSQRGETGAKNIQYF. As DNA, the CDR3 is TGTGCCAGCAGCCAAAGAGGAGAGACAGGGGCCAAAAACATTCAGTACTTC.

The chain recombines TRBV15 with TRBJ1-1; TRBD1 is a possible D gene (6 bases). Per germline, CDR1 LNHNV and CDR2 YYDKDF (reference sequence). Between the trimmed V and J ends, which lost 4 bases and 5 bases, there was a span of 11 bases. There are 13 residues in the CDR3. The chain's CDR3 is CATSKQGGTEAFF. The DNA for the CDR3 is TGTGCCACCAGCAAACAGGGCGGGACTGAAGCTTTCTTT.

CDR3 coding DNA: TGTGCCAGCTCGGAGGGGATGAACACTGAAGCTTTCTTT. Protein sequence: CASSEGMNTEAFF. The V and J genes are TRBV18 and TRBJ1-1; possible D gene TRBD1, 5 bases. Germline values: CDR1 KGHSH, CDR2 LQKENI. CDR3 size: 13 residues. V was pared by 6 bases and J by 0 bases, with 8 bases between.

This clone was seen once. This chain connects TRBV28 to TRBJ1-3, with 9 bases matching TRBD1. The CDR3 has 16 amino acids. The trim removed 1 base at V and 1 base at J, leaving 2 bases unmatched. CDR1 and CDR2 (germline): MDHEN, SYDVKM. CDR3 residues: CASSLLGTGSGNTIYF. The CDR3 DNA reads TGTGCCAGCAGTTTATTGGGGACAGGGTCTGGAAACACCATATATTTT.

The V gene is TRBV5-4, the J gene TRBJ2-3; 7 bases are shared with TRBD2. The CDR3 extends over 16 amino acids. V gave up 4 bases and J gave up 3 bases; unmatched junction bases: 11. Looked up from germline, CDR1 is SGHNT and CDR2 is YYREEE (reference sequence). The CDR3 region has the DNA TGTGCCAGCAGCCCCGGGAGGAGCGGGGTAACAGATACGCAGTATTTT. This codes for CASSPGRSGVTDTQYF.

The rearrangement links TRBV9 to TRBJ1-6; 9 bases align to TRBD1. Losses at the gene ends were 2 bases for V and 9 bases for J; bases not matched to a gene: 18. This CDR3 comprises 19 residues. Germline V gene sequence: CDR1 SGDLS, CDR2 YYNGEE. The CDR3 bases are TGTGCCAGCAGCGTCGCCCCGGGACAGGGATTGTCCACGGGTTCACCCCTCCACTTT. As protein: CASSVAPGQGLSTGSPLHF.

This chain connects TRBV12-3 or TRBV12-4 to TRBJ2-3, with 8 bases identical to TRBD2. This CDR3 is 13 amino acids long. Unmatched junction bases numbered 0, after V lost 6 bases and J lost 1 base. CDR3 sequence (DNA): TGTGCCAGCAGACTAGCGGGCACAGATACGCAGTATTTT. Amino acids: CASRLAGTDTQYF.

The chain has TRBV15 and TRBJ2-2; D is ambiguous. The V end was cut by 0 bases, the J end by 9 bases, with 2 bases between. The V gene's germline CDR1 is LNHNV and CDR2 YYDKDF (reference sequence). The CDR3 is made up of 11 amino acids. The CDR3 loop reads CATSRERELFF. The CDR3 DNA reads as TGTGCCACCAGCAGAGAGAGGGAGCTGTTTTTT.